This passage covers 15 T cell receptor beta chains from one sample sequenced in a study of blood T cell repertoires in COVID-19. TCRdb keeps only in-frame clones here, not all; method: immunoSEQ multiplex PCR. The sample records around 190,000 clones, less than 85% being singletons. The sequencing input was PBMCs or T cells enriched from blood (not recorded which). The receptor source for this set is a woman under 40 who had recovered from COVID-19.

The chain is built from TRBV18 and TRBJ1-4; perhaps TRBD1 as D (6 bases). Germline V gene sequence: CDR1 KGHSH, CDR2 LQKENI. With 3 bases removed from V and 7 bases from J, the gap between germline ends came to 12 bases. The CDR3 has 14 amino acids. This chain's CDR3 is CASSPGAISEKLFF. The DNA for the CDR3 is TGTGCCAGCTCACCGGGGGCGATTAGTGAAAAACTGTTTTTT.

The rearrangement joins TRBV28 to TRBJ1-1; weak D call: TRBD1 (5 bases). CDR1 MDHEN and CDR2 SYDVKM come from the germline V gene. The CDR3 totals 15 residues. This CDR3 is CATIRPGGGNTEAFF. In DNA form, the CDR3 reads TGTGCTACCATACGACCCGGCGGGGGGAACACTGAAGCTTTCTTT.

The chain joins TRBV2 to TRBJ2-7; 10 bases fit TRBD1. Unmatched junction bases numbered 6, after V lost 6 bases and J lost 4 bases. The CDR3 sequence is 14 residues long. Germline CDR1 SNHLY, CDR2 FYNNEI. This CDR3 is CASRLGDRGYEQYF. The CDR3 DNA is TGTGCCAGCAGGTTGGGGGACAGGGGTTACGAGCAGTACTTC.

CDR3 region: CASSQDGQGGNQPQHF. The CDR3 nucleotides read TGCGCCAGCAGCCAAGATGGGCAGGGTGGCAATCAGCCCCAGCATTTT. V usage is TRBV4-1 and J usage is TRBJ1-5; tentatively, D is TRBD1 (5 bases). V lost 0 bases to trimming and J lost 2 bases, with 11 bases between them. Germline CDR1 is MGHRA and CDR2 is YSYEKL. The CDR3 spans 16 residues.

CDR3 sequence reads: CASSVRAGGPQETQYF. In DNA, the CDR3 is TGTGCCAGCAGCGTACGAGCGGGGGGACCTCAAGAGACCCAGTACTTC. The chain uses TRBV14 and TRBJ2-5; the match to TRBD2 covers 9 bases. Germline V CDR1 and CDR2: SGHDN, FVKESK. The V gene end was trimmed by 5 bases and the J gene end by 2 bases; junction bases not matched to a gene: 9. This CDR3 comprises 16 residues. Supplemented by reference TRBV14 and TRBJ2-5, the full variable domain reads EAGVTQFPSHSVIEKGQTVTLRCDPISGHDNLYWYRRVMGKEIKFLLHFVKESKQDESGMPNNRFLAERTGGTYSTLKVQPAELEDSGVYFCASSVRAGGPQETQYFGPGTRLLVL.

The chain links TRBV7-3 to TRBJ2-2; D is perhaps TRBD2 (6 bases). The CDR3 is made up of 14 amino acids. Between the trimmed V and J ends, which lost 2 bases and 7 bases, there was a span of 11 bases. CDR1 is SGHTA and CDR2 is FQGTGA in the germline V gene. CDR3 sequence: CASSLDGRYGELFF. CDR3 bases: TGTGCCAGCAGCTTAGACGGGAGATACGGGGAGCTGTTTTTT.

This clone was recorded once. The rearrangement joins TRBV18 to TRBJ2-3; TRBD1 agrees at 7 bases. V shed 5 bases, J shed 0 bases, and the junction held 5 bases outside the gene matches. Germline V gene data show CDR1 as KGHSH and CDR2 as LQKENI. This CDR3 spans 15 amino acids. The CDR3 spells CASSSRTGSTDTQYF. The CDR3 DNA is TGTGCCAGCTCATCCCGGACAGGTAGCACAGATACGCAGTATTTT.

This chain connects TRBV10-2 to TRBJ2-1, with 7 nucleotides matching TRBD1. The CDR3 consists of 13 residues. J lost 4 bases, V lost 8 bases, and 5 bases had no gene match. Germline V gene data show CDR1 as WSHSY and CDR2 as SAAADI. CDR3 bases: TGCGCCAGCGCCGGGACAGCGTACAATGAGCAGTTCTTC. Translation gives CASAGTAYNEQFF.

Only one count was recorded for this clone. The V call is TRBV7-2, the J call TRBJ1-6, with 7 bases identical to TRBD1. V lost 1 base to trimming and J lost 10 bases; unmatched junction nucleotides: 4. The CDR3 runs to 14 residues. Germline CDR1 SGHTA, CDR2 FQGNSA. Here the CDR3 reads CASSLDRGTSPLHF. CDR3 DNA: TGTGCCAGCAGCTTAGACAGGGGTACCTCACCCCTCCACTTT.

The chain carries TRBV28 and TRBJ1-5; maybe TRBD1 (6 bases). Per germline, CDR1 MDHEN and CDR2 SYDVKM. V gave up 11 bases and J gave up 6 bases, with 14 bases separating them. The CDR3 spans 12 residues. CDR3 in DNA: TGTGCCGGGGCTACAGGGACTCAGCCCCAGCATTTT. Its translation: CAGATGTQPQHF. The full variable domain, in which reference TRBV28 and TRBJ1-5 provide the parts outside the CDR3, is DVKVTQSSRYLVKRTGEKVFLECVQDMDHENMFWYRQDPGLGLRLIYFSYDVKMKEKGDIPEGYSVSREKKERFSLILESASTNQTSMYLCAGATGTQPQHFGDGTRLSIL.

This chain connects TRBV7-3 to TRBJ2-1, with D tentatively TRBD2 (5 bases). The CDR3 covers 18 residues. Trimming took 2 bases from V and 4 from J, leaving 21 bases between them. The germline V gene encodes CDR1 SGHTA and CDR2 FQGTGA. The CDR3 DNA reads as TGTGCCAGCAGCTTAGAGGGAGTAGCAGCTAACCCTTACAATGAGCAGTTCTTC. Its translation is CASSLEGVAANPYNEQFF. Drawing the rest from reference TRBV7-3 and TRBJ2-1, the complete variable domain is GAGVSQTPSNKVTEKGKYVELRCDPISGHTALYWYRQSLGQGPEFLIYFQGTGAADDSGLPNDRFFAVRPEGSVSTLKIQRTERGDSAVYLCASSLEGVAANPYNEQFFGPGTRLTVL.

The J gene is TRBJ2-2, the V gene TRBV5-1; 7 bases are a match to TRBD2. V shed 4 bases and J 4 bases; nucleotides not matched to a gene: 10. This CDR3 is built from 16 residues. Germline assignment: CDR1 SGHRS and CDR2 YFSETQ. The CDR3 bases are TGCGCCAGCAGCCCCTTGCCAGGGAGGGGCACCGGGGAGCTGTTTTTT. Amino acid sequence: CASSPLPGRGTGELFF.

V is TRBV5-8 and J is TRBJ2-4; TRBD2 agrees at 7 bases. Germline CDR1 and CDR2: SGHTS and YDEGEE. The junction had 7 bases not matched to a gene; V was cut back by 1 base and J by 6 bases. The length of the CDR3 is 15 residues. The CDR3 nucleotides read TGTGCCAGCAGCTTGCGGCAGGGAGGGGTAAACATTCAGTACTTC. Its translation is CASSLRQGGVNIQYF. The full variable domain, completed using reference TRBV5-8 and TRBJ2-4, is EAGVTQSPTHLIKTRGQQATLRCSPISGHTSVYWYQQALGLGLQFLLWYDEGEERNRGNFPPRFSGRQFPNYSSELNVNALELEDSALYLCASSLRQGGVNIQYFGAGTRLSVL.

The chain has TRBV11-2 and TRBJ2-1; 9 bases match TRBD1. Germline V gives CDR1 SGHAT, CDR2 FQNNGV. CDR3 size: 16 residues. The V and J ends lost 0 bases and 4 bases, in that order; junction bases with no gene match: 4. The CDR3 DNA sequence: TGTGCCAGCAGCTTAGATTCCGGGACAGGGTACAATGAGCAGTTCTTC. Its translation: CASSLDSGTGYNEQFF. The full variable domain, its missing parts supplied by reference TRBV11-2 and TRBJ2-1, is EAGVAQSPRYKIIEKRQSVAFWCNPISGHATLYWYQQILGQGPKLLIQFQNNGVVDDSQLPKDRFSAERLKGVDSTLKIQPAKLEDSAVYLCASSLDSGTGYNEQFFGPGTRLTVL.

In DNA, the CDR3 is TGTGCCATCAGTAGGACAGGGGGGCTGTATTTT. As protein: CAISRTGGLYF. V and J are TRBV10-3 and TRBJ2-3; 10 positions match TRBD1. Losses at the gene ends were 5 bases for V and 14 bases for J; bases not matched to a gene: 4. This CDR3 is 11 amino acids long. Germline loops: CDR1 ENHRY, CDR2 SYGVKD.